This T cell receptor beta chain was documented in a study of cytotoxic CD8 clonotypes in ibrutinib-treated CLL. The overall study: Response samples were drawn at a median of about twelve months of treatment, range 6 to 36.

A 1 in 200,000 to 1 in 1 million T cell depth was the sequencing target. Profiled with immunoSEQ multiplex PCR; TCRdb holds only in-frame clones, not every one. The sample includes around 140,000 clones, 80% to 90% of them seen just once. Trimming pared 6 bases from V and 0 bases from J, leaving 14 bases between. Germline assignment: CDR1 KGHSH and CDR2 LQKENI. The CDR3 extends over 15 amino acids. This sequence originates from a human donor with chronic lymphocytic leukemia. The input for sequencing was PBMCs, taken after 24 months of ibrutinib treatment. The chain combines TRBV18 with TRBJ1-2, with TRBD1 as a possible D gene (5 bases). CDR3 residues: CASSPDSQPNYGYTF. CDR3 sequence (DNA): TGTGCCAGCTCCCCAGACAGCCAGCCTAACTATGGCTACACCTTC. The entire variable domain, with the rest obtained from reference TRBV18 and TRBJ1-2, is as follows: NAGVMQNPRHLVRRRGQEARLRCSPMKGHSHVYWYRQLPEEGLKFMVYLQKENIIDESGMPKERFSAEFPKEGPSILRIQQVVRGDSAAYFCASSPDSQPNYGYTFGSGTRLTVV.